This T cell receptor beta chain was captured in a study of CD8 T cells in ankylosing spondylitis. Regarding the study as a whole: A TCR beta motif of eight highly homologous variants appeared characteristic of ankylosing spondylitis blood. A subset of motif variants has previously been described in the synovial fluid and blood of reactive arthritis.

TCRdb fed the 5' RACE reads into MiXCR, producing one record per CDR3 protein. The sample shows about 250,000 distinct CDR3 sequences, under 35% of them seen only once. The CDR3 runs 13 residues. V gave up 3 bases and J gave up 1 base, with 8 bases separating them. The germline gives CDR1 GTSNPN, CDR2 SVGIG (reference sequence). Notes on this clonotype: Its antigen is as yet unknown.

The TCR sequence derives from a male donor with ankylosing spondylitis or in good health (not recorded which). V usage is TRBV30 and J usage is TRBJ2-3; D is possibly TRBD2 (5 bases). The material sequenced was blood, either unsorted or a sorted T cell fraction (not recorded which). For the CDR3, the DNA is TGTGCCTGGAGCATCGGGGGCACAGATACGCAGTATTTT. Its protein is CAWSIGGTDTQYF.